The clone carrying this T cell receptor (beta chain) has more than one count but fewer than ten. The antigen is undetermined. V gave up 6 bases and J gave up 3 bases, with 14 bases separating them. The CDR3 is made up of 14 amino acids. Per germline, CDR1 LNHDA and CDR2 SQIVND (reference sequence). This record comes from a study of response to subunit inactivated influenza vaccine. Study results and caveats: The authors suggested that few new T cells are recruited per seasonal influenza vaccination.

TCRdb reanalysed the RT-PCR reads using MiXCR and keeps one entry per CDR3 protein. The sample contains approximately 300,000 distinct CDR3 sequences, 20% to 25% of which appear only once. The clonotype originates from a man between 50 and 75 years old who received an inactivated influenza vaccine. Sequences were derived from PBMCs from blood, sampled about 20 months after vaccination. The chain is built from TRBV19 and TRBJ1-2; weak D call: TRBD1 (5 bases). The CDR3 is CASRPFQGHYGYTF. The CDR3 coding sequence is TGTGCCAGTAGGCCCTTCCAGGGCCACTATGGCTACACCTTC.